These T cell receptor beta chains were read from a single sample in a study of control samples from healthy donors and cancer patients. Some clones are missing from TCRdb's copy, which holds only in-frame ones; the method was immunoSEQ multiplex PCR. This table holds about 29,000 clones, about 85% found once. Sequencing was performed on formalin-fixed, paraffin-embedded tissue. Source of these receptors: a female donor with melanoma. The CDR3 runs from the conserved cysteine through the conserved F or W. A D gene is named only where the DNA matches it firmly. The size field is filled for only some rows; it gives once, few, many or a size class.

TRBV9,once,TRBJ2-3,-,TGTGCCAGCAGCTCGGGGGACACAGATACGCAGTATTTT,CASSSGDTDTQYF
TRBV19,few,TRBJ2-1,TRBD1,TGTGCCAGTAGTCAAATGGGACAGGGGGGTAATGAGCAGTTCTTC,CASSQMGQGGNEQFF
TRBV19,once,TRBJ2-3,TRBD2,TGTGCCAGTAGGTGGACTAGCGGGAGTAACTCAGATACGCAGTATTTT,CASRWTSGSNSDTQYF
TRBV6-5,-,TRBJ1-6,-,TGTGCCAGCAGTTACCACGACCCAGGCAATTCACCCCTCCACTTT,CASSYHDPGNSPLHF
TRBV7-3,once,TRBJ2-5,-,TGTGCCAGCAGCTTATATGGAGAGGTGGTTTATACCCAGTACTTC,CASSLYGEVVYTQYF
TRBV20-1,-,TRBJ2-3,TRBD2,TGCAGTGCTAGTTTTTCTAGCGGACCAACAGATACGCAGTATTTT,CSASFSSGPTDTQYF
TRBV29-1,-,TRBJ2-3,TRBD1,TGCAGCGTTGGGACAGGCTCTCGCCCAGATACGCAGTATTTT,CSVGTGSRPDTQYF
TRBV9,few,TRBJ2-5,TRBD2,TGTGCCAGCAGCGTAGAACTAGCGCAAGAGACCCAGTACTTC,CASSVELAQETQYF
TRBV7-9,-,TRBJ2-1,TRBD2,TGTGCCAGCAGCGCCCGACTAGCGGGAGGAGTGAATGAGCAGTTCTTC,CASSARLAGGVNEQFF
TRBV19,-,TRBJ1-5,-,TGTGCCAGTAGTATATGGGTTGGGGAAAATCAGCCCCAGCATTTT,CASSIWVGENQPQHF
TRBV29-1,-,TRBJ1-1,TRBD1,TGCAGCGCTTACAGGGGGACTGAAGCTTTCTTT,CSAYRGTEAFF